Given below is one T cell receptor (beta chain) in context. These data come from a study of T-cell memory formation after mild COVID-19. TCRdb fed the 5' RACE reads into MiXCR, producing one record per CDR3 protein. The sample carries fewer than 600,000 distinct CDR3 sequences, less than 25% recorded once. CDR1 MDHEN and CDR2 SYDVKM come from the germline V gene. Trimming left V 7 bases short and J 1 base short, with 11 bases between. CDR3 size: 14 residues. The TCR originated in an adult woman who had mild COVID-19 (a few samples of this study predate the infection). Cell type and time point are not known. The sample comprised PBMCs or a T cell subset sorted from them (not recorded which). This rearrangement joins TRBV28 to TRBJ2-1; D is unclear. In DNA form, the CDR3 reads TGTGCCAGCATTAGCATTGATTCCTACAATGAGCAGTTCTTC. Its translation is CASISIDSYNEQFF. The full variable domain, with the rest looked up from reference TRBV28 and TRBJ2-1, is DVKVTQSSRYLVKRTGEKVFLECVQDMDHENMFWYRQDPGLGLRLIYFSYDVKMKEKGDIPEGYSVSREKKERFSLILESASTNQTSMYLCASISIDSYNEQFFGPGTRLTVL.